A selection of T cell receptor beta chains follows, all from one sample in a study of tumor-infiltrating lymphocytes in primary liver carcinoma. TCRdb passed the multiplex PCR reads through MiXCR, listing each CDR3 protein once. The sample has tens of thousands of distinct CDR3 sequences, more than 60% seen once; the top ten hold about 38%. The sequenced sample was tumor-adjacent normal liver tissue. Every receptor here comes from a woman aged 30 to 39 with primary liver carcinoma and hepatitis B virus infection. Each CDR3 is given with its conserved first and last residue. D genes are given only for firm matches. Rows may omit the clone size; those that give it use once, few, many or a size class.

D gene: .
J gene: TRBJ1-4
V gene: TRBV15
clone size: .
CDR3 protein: CATSRDTRESEKLFF
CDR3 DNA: TGTGCCACCAGCAGAGATACCAGGGAAAGCGAAAAACTGTTTTTT

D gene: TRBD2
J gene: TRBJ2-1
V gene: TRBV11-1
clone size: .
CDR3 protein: CSSSWGGYLLGLQFF
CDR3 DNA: TGTTCCAGCAGCTGGGGAGGGTATCTACTGGGACTGCAGTTCTTC

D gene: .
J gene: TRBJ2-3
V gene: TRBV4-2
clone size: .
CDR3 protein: CASSQVRSEGTDTQYF
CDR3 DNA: TGTGCCAGCAGCCAAGTGCGTAGCGAGGGCACAGACACGCAGTATTTT

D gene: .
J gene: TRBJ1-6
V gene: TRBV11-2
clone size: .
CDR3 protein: CASSLASRYNSPLHF
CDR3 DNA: TGTGCCAGCAGCTTAGCAAGCCGGTATAATTCACCCCTCCACTTT

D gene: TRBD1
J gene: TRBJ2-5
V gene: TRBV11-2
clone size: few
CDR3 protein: CASSTRTGGAKGIQYF
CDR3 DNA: TGTGCCAGCAGCACAAGGACAGGGGGCGCGAAAGGGATCCAGTACTTC

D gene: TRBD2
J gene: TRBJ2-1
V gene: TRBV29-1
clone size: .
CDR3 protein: CSLTGLAGNYEQFF
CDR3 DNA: TGCAGCCTAACGGGACTAGCGGGGAACTATGAACAGTTCTTC

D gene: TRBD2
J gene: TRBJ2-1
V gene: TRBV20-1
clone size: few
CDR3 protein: CSAADLEAGGGWHEQFF
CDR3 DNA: TGCAGTGCGGCGGACCTAGAGGCGGGAGGAGGATGGCATGAGCAGTTCTTC

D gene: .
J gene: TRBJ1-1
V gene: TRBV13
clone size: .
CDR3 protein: CDSRSGGFGIGGTEAFF
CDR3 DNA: TGTGACAGCAGGTCAGGAGGGTTTGGTATTGGGGGCACTGAAGCTTTCTTT

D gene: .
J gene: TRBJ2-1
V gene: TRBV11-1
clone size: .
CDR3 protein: CASSLGSHNEQLF
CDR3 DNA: TGTGCCAGCAGCCTGGGCTCCCACAATGAGCAGCTCTTT

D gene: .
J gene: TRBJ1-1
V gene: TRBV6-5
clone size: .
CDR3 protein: CARSYTGAGNTEAFF
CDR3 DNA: TGTGCCAGGAGTTACACGGGTGCGGGCAACACTGAAGCTTTCTTT

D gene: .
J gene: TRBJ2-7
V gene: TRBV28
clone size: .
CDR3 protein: CASRGTEDYQQYF
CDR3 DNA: TGTGCCAGCAGGGGTACAGAGGACTACCAGCAGTACTTC

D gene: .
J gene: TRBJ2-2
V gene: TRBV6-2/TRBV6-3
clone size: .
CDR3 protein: CASIDRNEHRELFF
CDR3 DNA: TGTGCCAGCATTGACAGGAATGAACACAGGGAGCTGTTTTTT

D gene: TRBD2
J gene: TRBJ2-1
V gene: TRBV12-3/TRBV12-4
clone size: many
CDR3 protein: CASSLGLAVNYNEQFF
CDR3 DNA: TGTGCCAGCAGTTTAGGGCTAGCGGTAAACTACAATGAGCAGTTCTTC

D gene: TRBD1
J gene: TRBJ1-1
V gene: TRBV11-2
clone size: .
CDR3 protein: CDSSPGTERDTEAFF
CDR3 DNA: TGTGACAGCAGCCCCGGGACAGAGAGGGACACTGAAGCTTTCTTT

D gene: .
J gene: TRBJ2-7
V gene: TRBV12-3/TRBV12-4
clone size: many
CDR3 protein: CASSLLPSGTYEQYF
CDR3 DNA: TGTGCCAGCAGTTTACTACCCTCTGGAACCTACGAGCAGTACTTC

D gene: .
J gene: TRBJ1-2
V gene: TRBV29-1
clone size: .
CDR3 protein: CSVEGLRGNCYTF
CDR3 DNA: TGCAGCGTGGAGGGCCTTCGGGGCAATTGCTACACCTTC

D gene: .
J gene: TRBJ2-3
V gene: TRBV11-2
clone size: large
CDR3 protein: CASSRTASTDTQYF
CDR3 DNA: TGTGCCAGCAGCCGGACGGCTAGCACAGATACGCAGTATTTT

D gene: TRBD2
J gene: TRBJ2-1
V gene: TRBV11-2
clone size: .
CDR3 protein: CASGASLAGGYNEQFF
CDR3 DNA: TGCGCCAGCGGCGCCTCTCTAGCGGGAGGATACAATGAGCAGTTCTTC

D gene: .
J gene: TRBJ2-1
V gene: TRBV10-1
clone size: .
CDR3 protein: CASSVGAGAYNEQFF
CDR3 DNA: TGCGCCAGTAGTGTCGGGGCAGGAGCCTACAATGAGCAGTTCTTC

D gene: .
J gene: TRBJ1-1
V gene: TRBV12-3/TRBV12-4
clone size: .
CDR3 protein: CASGFGTRANTEVFF
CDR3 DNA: TGTGCCAGTGGTTTTGGTACAAGAGCGAACACTGAGGTTTTCTTT

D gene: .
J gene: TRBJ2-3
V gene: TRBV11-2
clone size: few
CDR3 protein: CASSPRGTSNTDTQYF
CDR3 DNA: TGTGCTAGCAGCCCGAGGGGGACGTCGAACACAGATACGCAGTATTTT

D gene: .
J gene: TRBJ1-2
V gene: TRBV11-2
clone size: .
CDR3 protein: CASNIGQSYDYTF
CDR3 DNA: TGTGCGAGCAACATTGGACAGTCCTATGACTACACCTTC

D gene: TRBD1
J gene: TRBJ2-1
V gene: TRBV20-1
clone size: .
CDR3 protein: CSASGTGGELAAWYNEQFF
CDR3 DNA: TGCAGTGCTAGCGGGACAGGGGGCGAATTAGCCGCGTGGTACAATGAGCAGTTCTTC

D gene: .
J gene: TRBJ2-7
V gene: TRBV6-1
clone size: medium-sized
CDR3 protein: CASSGSLGIGGEQYF
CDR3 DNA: TGTGCCAGCAGTGGGAGTCTGGGGATAGGAGGGGAGCAGTACTTC

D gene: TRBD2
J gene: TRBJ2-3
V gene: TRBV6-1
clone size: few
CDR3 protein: CASSERAGEGDMQYF
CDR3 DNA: TGCGCCAGCAGTGAACGCGCGGGAGAAGGGGATATGCAGTATTTT

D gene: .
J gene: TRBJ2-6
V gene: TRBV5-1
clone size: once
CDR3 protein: CASSLAFPGANVLTF
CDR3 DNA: TGCGCCAGCAGCTTGGCGTTCCCTGGGGCCAACGTCCTGACTTTC

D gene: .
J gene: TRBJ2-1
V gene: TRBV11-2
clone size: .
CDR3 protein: CASSPPVEGSDEQFF
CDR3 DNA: TGTGCCAGCAGCCCTCCGGTAGAGGGTTCCGATGAGCAGTTCTTC

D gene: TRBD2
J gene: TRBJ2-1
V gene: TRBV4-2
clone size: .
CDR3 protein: CASSSGTSEVNEQFF
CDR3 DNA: TGTGCCAGCAGTTCCGGGACTAGCGAGGTGAATGAGCAGTTCTTC

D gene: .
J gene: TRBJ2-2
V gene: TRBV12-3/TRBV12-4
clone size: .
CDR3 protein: CASSLVGNGELLF
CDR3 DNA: TGTGCCAGCAGTTTGGTGGGGAACGGGGAGCTGCTTTTT

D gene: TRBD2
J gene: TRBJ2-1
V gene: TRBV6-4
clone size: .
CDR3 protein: CASSLAGDVVNEQSF
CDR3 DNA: TGTGCCAGCAGTTTAGCGGGAGACGTGGTAAATGAGCAGTCCTTC

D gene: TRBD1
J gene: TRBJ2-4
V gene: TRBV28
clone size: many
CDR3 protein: CASSTGQAKNIQYF
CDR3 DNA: TGTGCCAGCAGCACAGGACAGGCAAAAAACATTCAGTACTTC

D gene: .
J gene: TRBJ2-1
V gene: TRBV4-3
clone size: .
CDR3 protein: CASSQDPSAQSMAEQFF
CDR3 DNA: TGCGCCAGCAGCCAGGATCCAAGTGCTCAATCGATGGCGGAGCAGTTCTTC

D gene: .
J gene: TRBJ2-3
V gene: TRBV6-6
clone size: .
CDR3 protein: CTNSYANSADTQYF
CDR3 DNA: TGTACCAACAGTTACGCGAACTCCGCAGATACGCAGTATTTT

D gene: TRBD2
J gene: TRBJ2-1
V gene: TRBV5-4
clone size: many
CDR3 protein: CASSPSTSGRASSYNEQFF
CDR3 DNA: TGTGCCAGCAGCCCGTCCACTAGCGGGAGGGCCTCGTCCTACAATGAGCAGTTCTTC

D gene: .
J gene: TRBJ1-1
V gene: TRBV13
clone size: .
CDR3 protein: CASSLLSVGVTEAFF
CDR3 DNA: TGTGCCAGCAGCCTCCTATCCGTGGGAGTCACTGAGGCTTTCTTT

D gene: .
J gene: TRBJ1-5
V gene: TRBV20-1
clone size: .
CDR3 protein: CSARDLGIASNQPQHF
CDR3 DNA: TGCAGTGCTAGAGACCTGGGGATAGCTAGCAATCAGCCCCAGCATTTT

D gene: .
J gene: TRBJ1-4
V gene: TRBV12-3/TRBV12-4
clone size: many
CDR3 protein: CASSFHGAMNEKPFF
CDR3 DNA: TGTGCCAGCAGTTTTCACGGAGCCATGAATGAAAAACCGTTTTTT

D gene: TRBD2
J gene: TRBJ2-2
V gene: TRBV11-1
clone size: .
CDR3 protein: CACSMVMAGVFGELFF
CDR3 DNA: TGTGCCTGCAGCATGGTTATGGCGGGAGTGTTCGGGGAGCTGTTTTTT

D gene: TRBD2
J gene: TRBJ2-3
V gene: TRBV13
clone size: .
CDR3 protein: CVNSNGLVGDTQYF
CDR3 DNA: TGTGTCAACAGCAACGGACTAGTGGGGGATACGCAGTATTTT

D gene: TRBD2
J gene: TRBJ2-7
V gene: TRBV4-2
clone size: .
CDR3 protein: CAISQDPSGGTYEQYF
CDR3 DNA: TGTGCCATTAGCCAAGATCCCAGCGGGGGGACCTACGAGCAGTACTTC

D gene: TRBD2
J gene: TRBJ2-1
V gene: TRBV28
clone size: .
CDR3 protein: CASSRITSGRINNEHSF
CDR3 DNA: TGTGCCAGCAGCCGGATCACTAGCGGGAGGATTAACAATGAGCACTCCTTC

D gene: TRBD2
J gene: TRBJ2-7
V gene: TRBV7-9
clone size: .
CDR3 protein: CASSSGGLSCKQYF
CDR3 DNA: TGTGCCAGCAGTTCGGGAGGCCTCTCCTGCAAGCAGTACTTC

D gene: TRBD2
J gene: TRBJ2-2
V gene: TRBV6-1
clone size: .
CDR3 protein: CASKAGGLEAGGELFF
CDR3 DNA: TGTGCCAGCAAGGCGGGAGGGCTCGAGGCCGGCGGGGAGCTGTTTTTT

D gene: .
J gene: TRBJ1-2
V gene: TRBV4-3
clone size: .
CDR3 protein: CASNAELEIYAYTF
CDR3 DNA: TGCGCCAGCAACGCTGAGCTGGAGATCTATGCCTACACGTTC

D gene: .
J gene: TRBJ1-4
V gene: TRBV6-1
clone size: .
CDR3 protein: CACCLKGRGEKLFF
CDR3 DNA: TGTGCCTGCTGTCTAAAGGGACGTGGGGAAAAACTGTTTTTT

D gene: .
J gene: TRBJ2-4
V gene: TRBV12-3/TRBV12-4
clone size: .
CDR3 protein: CASSVGTGGDNQYF
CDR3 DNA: TGTGCCAGTAGCGTAGGGACCGGGGGAGACAATCAGTACTTC

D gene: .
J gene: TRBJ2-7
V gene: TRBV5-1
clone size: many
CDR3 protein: CASTGGLTGSSSYEQYF
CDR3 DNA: TGCGCCAGCACTGGGGGCTTGACAGGATCCAGCTCCTACGAGCAGTACTTC

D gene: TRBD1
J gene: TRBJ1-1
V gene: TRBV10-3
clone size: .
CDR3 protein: CAISRDRVSTEAFF
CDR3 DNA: TGTGCAATCAGTAGGGACAGGGTGAGCACCGAAGCTTTCTTT

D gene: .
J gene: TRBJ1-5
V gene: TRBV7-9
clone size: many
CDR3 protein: CASSLDTGVQPQHF
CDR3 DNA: TGTGCCAGCAGCTTAGATACGGGGGTTCAGCCCCAGCATTTT

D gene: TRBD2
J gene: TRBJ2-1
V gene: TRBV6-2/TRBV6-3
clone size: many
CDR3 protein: CASSYPRGGEQFF
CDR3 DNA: TGTGCCAGCAGTTACCCCCGCGGGGGGGAGCAGTTCTTC

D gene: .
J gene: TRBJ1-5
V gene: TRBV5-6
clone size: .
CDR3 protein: CSSNLSGTHQPQHF
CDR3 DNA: TGTTCCAGTAACTTGAGTGGGACCCATCAGCCCCAGCATTTT

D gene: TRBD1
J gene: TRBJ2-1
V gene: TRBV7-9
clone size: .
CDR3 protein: CARSPDRGRFNEQFF
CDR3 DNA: TGTGCCCGCAGCCCGGACAGGGGGCGATTCAATGAGCAGTTCTTC

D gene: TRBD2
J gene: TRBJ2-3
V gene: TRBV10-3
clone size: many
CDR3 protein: CATTREGLTDTQYF
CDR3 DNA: TGTGCCACCACGAGGGAGGGCCTCACAGATACGCAGTATTTT

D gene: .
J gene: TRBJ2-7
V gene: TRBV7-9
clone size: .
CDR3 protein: CASSPTGSANGQYF
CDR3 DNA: TGCGCCAGCAGCCCGACCGGGTCGGCTAACGGGCAGTACTTC